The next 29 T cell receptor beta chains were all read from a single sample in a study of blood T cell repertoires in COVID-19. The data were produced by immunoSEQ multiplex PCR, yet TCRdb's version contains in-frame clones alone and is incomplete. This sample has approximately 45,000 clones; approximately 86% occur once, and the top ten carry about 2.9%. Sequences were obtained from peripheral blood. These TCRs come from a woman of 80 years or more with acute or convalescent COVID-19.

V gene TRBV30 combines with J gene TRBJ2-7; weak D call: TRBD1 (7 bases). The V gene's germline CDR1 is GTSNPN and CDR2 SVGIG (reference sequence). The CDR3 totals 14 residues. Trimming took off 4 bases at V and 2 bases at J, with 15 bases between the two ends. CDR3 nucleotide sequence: TGTGCCTGGAACAGTCAGGGGGGAGCCTACGAGCAGTACTTC. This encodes CAWNSQGGAYEQYF.

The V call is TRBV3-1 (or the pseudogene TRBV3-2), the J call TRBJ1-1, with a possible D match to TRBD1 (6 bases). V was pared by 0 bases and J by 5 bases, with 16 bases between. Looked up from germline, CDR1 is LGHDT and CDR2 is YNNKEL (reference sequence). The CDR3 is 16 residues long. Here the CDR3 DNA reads TGTGCCAGCAGCCAAGAATCTGTACAGGGTTGGACTGAAGCTTTCTTT. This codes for CASSQESVQGWTEAFF.

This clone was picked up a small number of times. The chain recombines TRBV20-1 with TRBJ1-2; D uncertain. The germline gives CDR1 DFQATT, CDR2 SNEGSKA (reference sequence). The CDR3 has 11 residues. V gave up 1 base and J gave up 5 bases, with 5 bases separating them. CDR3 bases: TGCAGTGCTAGAGTCTCGTATGGCTACACCTTC. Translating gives CSARVSYGYTF.

The DNA for the CDR3 is TGTGCCAGCAGCTTGGGGGGCGGGGCCTACAATGAGCAGTTCTTC. Encoded protein: CASSLGGGAYNEQFF. This chain uses TRBV5-4 with TRBJ2-1; tentatively, D is TRBD2 (6 bases). The CDR3 has 15 residues. The V and J ends lost 0 bases and 2 bases respectively, with 9 bases between them. The germline V gene encodes CDR1 SGHNT and CDR2 YYREEE (reference sequence).

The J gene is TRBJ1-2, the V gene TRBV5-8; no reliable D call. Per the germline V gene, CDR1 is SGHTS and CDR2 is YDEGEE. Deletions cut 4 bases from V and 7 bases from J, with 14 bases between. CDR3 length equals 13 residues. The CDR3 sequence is CASSPGMGLGYTF. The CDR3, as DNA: TGTGCCAGCAGCCCGGGGATGGGCCTTGGCTACACCTTC.

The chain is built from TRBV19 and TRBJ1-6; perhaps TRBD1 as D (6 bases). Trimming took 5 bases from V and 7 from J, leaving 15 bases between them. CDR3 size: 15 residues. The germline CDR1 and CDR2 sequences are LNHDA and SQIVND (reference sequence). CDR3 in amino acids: CASSPSTGSNSPLHF. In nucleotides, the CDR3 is TGTGCCAGTAGTCCGTCGACAGGCTCAAATTCACCCCTCCACTTT.

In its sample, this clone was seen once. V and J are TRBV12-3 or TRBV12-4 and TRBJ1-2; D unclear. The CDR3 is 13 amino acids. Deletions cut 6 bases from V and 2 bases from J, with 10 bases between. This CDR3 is CASSPRENYGYTF. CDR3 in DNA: TGTGCCAGCAGCCCACGGGAAAACTATGGCTACACCTTC.

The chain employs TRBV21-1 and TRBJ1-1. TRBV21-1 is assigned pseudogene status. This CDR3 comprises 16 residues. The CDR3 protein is CASSLGRGRGLTEAFF. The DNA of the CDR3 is TGTGCCAGCAGCTTGGGGAGGGGCAGGGGTCTGACTGAAGCTTTCTTT.

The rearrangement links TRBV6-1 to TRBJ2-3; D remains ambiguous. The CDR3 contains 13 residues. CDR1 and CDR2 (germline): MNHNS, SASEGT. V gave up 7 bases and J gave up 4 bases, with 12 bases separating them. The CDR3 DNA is TGTGCCAGCACCCCCCTTGTAGCAGATACGCAGTATTTT. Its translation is CASTPLVADTQYF.

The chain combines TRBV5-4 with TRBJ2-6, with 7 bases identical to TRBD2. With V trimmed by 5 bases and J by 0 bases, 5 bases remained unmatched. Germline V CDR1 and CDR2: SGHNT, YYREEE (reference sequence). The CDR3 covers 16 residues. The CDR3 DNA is TGTGCCAGCAGTCTCGGGGGGAGCTCTGGGGCCAACGTCCTGACTTTC. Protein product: CASSLGGSSGANVLTF.

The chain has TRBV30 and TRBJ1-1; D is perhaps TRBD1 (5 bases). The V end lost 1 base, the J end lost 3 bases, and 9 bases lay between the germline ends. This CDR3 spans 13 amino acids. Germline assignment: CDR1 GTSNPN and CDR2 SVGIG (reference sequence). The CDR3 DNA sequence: TGTGCCTGGAGTGGGGACTCCTACACTGAAGCTTTCTTT. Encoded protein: CAWSGDSYTEAFF. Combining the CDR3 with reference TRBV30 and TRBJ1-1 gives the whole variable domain SQTIHQWPATLVQPVGSPLSLECTVEGTSNPNLYWYRQAAGRGLQLLFYSVGIGQISSEVPQNLSASRPQDRQFILSSKKLLLSDSGFYLCAWSGDSYTEAFFGQGTRLTVV.

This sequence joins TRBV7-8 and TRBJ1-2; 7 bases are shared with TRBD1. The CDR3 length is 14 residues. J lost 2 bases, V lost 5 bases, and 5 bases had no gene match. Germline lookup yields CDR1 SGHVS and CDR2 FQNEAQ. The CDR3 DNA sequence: TGTGCCAGCAGCCCATGGGACAGAAACTATGGCTACACCTTC. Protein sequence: CASSPWDRNYGYTF.

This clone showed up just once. The CDR3 loop reads CASSLGSFGNTIYF. In DNA form, the CDR3 reads TGTGCCAGCAGCTTAGGTTCATTTGGAAACACCATATATTTT. The chain employs TRBV7-2 and TRBJ1-3; D not certain. V lost 1 base to trimming and J lost 3 bases, with 7 bases between them. Germline V gene sequence: CDR1 SGHTA, CDR2 FQGNSA. The CDR3 length is 14 residues.

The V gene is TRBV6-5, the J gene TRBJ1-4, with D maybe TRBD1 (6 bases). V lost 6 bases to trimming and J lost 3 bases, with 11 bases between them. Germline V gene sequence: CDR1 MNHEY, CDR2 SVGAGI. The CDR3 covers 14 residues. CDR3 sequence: CASRAGGPNEKLFF. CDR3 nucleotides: TGTGCCAGCAGGGCGGGGGGGCCTAATGAAAAACTGTTTTTT.

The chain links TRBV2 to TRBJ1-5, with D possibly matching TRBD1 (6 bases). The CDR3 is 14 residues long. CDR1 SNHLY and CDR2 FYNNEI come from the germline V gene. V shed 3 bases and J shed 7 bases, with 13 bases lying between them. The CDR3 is CASSDQGRGQPQHF. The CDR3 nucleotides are TGTGCCAGCAGTGATCAGGGGCGCGGGCAGCCCCAGCATTTT.

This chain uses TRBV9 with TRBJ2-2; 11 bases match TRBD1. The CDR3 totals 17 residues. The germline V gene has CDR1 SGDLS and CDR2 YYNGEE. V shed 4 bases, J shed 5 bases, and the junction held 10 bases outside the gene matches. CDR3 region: CASSPRDGTGGTGELFF. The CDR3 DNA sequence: TGTGCCAGCAGCCCCCGAGATGGGACAGGGGGGACCGGGGAGCTGTTTTTT.

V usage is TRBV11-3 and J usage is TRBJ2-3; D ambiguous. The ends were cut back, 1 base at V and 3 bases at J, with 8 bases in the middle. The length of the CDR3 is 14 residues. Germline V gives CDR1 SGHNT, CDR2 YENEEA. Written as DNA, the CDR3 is TGTGCCAGCAGCTTAGTCGCAGGAACAGATACGCAGTATTTT. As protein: CASSLVAGTDTQYF.

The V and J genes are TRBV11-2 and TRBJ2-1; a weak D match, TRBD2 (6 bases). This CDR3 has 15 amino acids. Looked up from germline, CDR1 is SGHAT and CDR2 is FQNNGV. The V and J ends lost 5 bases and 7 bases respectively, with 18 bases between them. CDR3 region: CASSPGTGVRNEQFF. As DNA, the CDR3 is TGTGCCAGCAGCCCAGGGACTGGGGTGAGGAATGAGCAGTTCTTC.

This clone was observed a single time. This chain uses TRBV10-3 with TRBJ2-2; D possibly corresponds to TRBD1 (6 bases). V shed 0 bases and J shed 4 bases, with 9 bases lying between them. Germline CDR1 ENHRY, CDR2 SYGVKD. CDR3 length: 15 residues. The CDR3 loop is CAISESGAGTGELFF. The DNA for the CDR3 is TGTGCCATCAGTGAGTCGGGGGCGGGCACCGGGGAGCTGTTTTTT.

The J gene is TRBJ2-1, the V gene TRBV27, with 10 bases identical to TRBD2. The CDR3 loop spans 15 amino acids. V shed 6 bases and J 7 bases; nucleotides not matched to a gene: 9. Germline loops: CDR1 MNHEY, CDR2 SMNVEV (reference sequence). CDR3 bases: TGTGCCAGCAGCTTAGCGGGGGGACCCCTAAATGAGCAGTTCTTC. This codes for CASSLAGGPLNEQFF.

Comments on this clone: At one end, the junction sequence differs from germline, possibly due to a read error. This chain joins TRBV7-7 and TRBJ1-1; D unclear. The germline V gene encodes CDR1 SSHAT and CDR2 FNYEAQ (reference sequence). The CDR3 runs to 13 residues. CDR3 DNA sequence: TGTGCTAGCAGCTTAAGCCCACTCACTGAAGCTTTCTTT. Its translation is CASSLSPLTEAFF.

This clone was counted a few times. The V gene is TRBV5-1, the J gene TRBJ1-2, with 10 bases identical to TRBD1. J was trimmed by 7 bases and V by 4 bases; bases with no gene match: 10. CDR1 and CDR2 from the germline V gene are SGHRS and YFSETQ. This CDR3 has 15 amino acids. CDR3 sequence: CASSPRDRGRSGYTF. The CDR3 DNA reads TGCGCCAGCAGCCCCCGGGACAGGGGAAGAAGTGGCTACACCTTC.

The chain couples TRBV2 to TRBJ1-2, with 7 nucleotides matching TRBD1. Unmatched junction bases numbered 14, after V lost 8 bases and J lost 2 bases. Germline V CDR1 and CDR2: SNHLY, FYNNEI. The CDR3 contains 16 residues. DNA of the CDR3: TGTGCCAGCTCTCATACCGAGGGGACAGCCAACTATGGCTACACCTTC. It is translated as CASSHTEGTANYGYTF.

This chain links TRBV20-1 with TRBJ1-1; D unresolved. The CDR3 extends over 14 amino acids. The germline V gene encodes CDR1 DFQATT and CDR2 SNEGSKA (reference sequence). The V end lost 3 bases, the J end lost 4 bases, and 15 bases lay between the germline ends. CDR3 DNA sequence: TGCAGTGCTAGTTATCGGGGTTCGAGCACTGAAGCTTTCTTT. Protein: CSASYRGSSTEAFF.

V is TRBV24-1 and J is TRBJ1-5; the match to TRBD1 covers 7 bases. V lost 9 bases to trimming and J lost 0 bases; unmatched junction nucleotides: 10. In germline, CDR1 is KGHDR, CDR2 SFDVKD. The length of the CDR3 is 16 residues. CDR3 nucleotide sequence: TGTGCCACCCTCTCCCAGGACAGGAATAGCAATCAGCCCCAGCATTTT. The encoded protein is CATLSQDRNSNQPQHF.

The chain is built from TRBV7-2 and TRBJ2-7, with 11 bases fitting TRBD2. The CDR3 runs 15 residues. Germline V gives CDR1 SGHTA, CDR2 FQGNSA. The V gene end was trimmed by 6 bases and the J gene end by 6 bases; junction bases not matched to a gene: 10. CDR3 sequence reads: CASRASGGRSGEQYF. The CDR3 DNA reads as TGTGCCAGCAGGGCTAGCGGGGGGAGATCTGGCGAGCAGTACTTC. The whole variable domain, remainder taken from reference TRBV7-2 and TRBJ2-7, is GAGVSQSPSNKVTEKGKDVELRCDPISGHTALYWYRQSLGQGLEFLIYFQGNSAPDKSGLPSDRFSAERTGGSVSTLTIQRTQQEDSAVYLCASRASGGRSGEQYFGPGTRLTVT.

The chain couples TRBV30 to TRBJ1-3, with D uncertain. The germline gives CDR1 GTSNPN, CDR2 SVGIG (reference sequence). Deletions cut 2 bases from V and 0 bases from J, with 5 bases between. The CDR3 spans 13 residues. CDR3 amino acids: CAWSLSSGNTIYF. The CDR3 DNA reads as TGTGCCTGGAGTCTCAGCTCTGGAAACACCATATATTTT.

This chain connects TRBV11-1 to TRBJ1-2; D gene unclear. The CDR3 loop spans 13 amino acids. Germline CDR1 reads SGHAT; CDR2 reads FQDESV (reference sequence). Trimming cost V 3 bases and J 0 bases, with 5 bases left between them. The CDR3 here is CASSFSSNYGYTF. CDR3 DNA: TGTGCCAGCAGCTTTTCGTCTAACTATGGCTACACCTTC.

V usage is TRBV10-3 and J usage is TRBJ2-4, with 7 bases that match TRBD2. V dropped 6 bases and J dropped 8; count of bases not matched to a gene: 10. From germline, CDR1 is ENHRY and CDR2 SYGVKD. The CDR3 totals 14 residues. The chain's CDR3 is CAIRGEGGTDIQYF. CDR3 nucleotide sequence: TGTGCCATCAGGGGGGAGGGAGGTACGGACATTCAGTACTTC.